Described below is a single TCR beta chain sequence and its context. One end of the junction fails to match germline, which may point to a read error. CDR3 and TCR beta VDJ profiling relied on genomic DNA as the template. In TCRdb, the reads were re-called with MiXCR into one record per CDR3 protein. The sample lists just over 400,000 distinct CDR3 sequences, about two thirds occurring once. The germline gives CDR1 SGHVS, CDR2 FQNEAQ. This CDR3 spans 14 amino acids. The data were taken from a study of CD8+CD57+ T cells in acquired aplastic anemia. The overall study: Healthy CD8+ samples averaged approximately 11 million reads.

This rearrangement joins TRBV7-8 to TRBJ2-2, with D uncertain. The source is a human donor in good health, serving as a control. Material for sequencing was sorted CD4+, CD8+, or CD8+CD57+ T cells (not recorded which) from PBMCs. CDR3 sequence (DNA): TGTGCCAGCAGGGACGGCGAGAGGTCCTACGAGCAGTACTTT. Amino acid sequence: CASRDGERSYEQYF.